Presented here are 25 T cell receptor beta chains from one specimen sequenced in a study of blood T cells in healthy people across ages. Using a J-beta primer mix together with a sample-barcoded 5' primer, a second PCR was run for roughly 6 to 11 cycles. MiXCR, applied by TCRdb to the 5' RACE reads, yields one record per CDR3 protein. The data show 700,000 to 800,000 distinct CDR3 sequences, about 42% seen once. Sequenced material: blood. These receptors all come from an older woman in good health.

The V gene is TRBV7-2, the J gene TRBJ2-5; tentatively, D is TRBD2 (6 bases). The V end lost 7 bases, the J end lost 9 bases, and 18 bases lay between the germline ends. CDR1 is SGHTA, CDR2 FQGNSA, per germline. CDR3 length equals 13 residues. Here the CDR3 reads CASIPVVPGAQYF. The CDR3 nucleotides are TGTGCCAGCATTCCCGTAGTACCGGGGGCCCAGTACTTC.

This clonotype came up many times. The rearrangement uses TRBV4-3 and TRBJ2-1, with D tentatively TRBD2 (6 bases). This CDR3 region has 15 residues. The V end lost 1 base, the J end lost 4 bases, and 11 bases lay between the germline ends. From germline, CDR1 is LGHNA and CDR2 YSLEER. The chain's CDR3 is CASSQGGLKYNEQFF. DNA for the CDR3: TGCGCCAGCAGCCAAGGGGGACTTAAATACAATGAGCAGTTCTTC.

This clonotype has more than one count but fewer than ten. This chain connects TRBV9 to TRBJ2-3; 8 bases are a match to TRBD2. This CDR3 spans 17 amino acids. CDR1 and CDR2 (germline): SGDLS, YYNGEE. V lost 3 bases, J lost 2 bases, and 11 bases stayed unmatched. CDR3 sequence reads: CASSAVTSATSTDTQYF. For the CDR3, the DNA is TGTGCCAGCAGCGCCGTGACTAGCGCCACCTCCACAGATACGCAGTATTTT.

The chain uses TRBV14 and TRBJ1-4; 10 bases line up with TRBD1. V shed 4 bases, J shed 0 bases, and the junction held 8 bases outside the gene matches. The germline gives CDR1 SGHDN, CDR2 FVKESK. The CDR3 runs 18 residues. CDR3 in DNA: TGTGCCAGCAGCCCATCCCGGGACAGGGGCGCAACTAATGAAAAACTGTTTTTT. Its translation is CASSPSRDRGATNEKLFF.

This clonotype was observed a few times. The J gene is TRBJ1-2, the V gene TRBV6-5; a possible D gene is TRBD1 (5 bases). The V end was cut by 6 bases, the J end by 4 bases, with 15 bases between. The CDR3 has 14 residues. Germline lookup yields CDR1 MNHEY and CDR2 SVGAGI. The CDR3 region has the DNA TGTGCCAGCAGCTCCAGGCAGGGCGGCTATGGCTACACCTTC. This encodes CASSSRQGGYGYTF.

The chain employs TRBV28 and TRBJ1-4; 9 nucleotides agree with TRBD1. Trimming cost V 2 bases and J 7 bases; bases outside gene matches: 5. CDR1 and CDR2 from the germline V gene are MDHEN and SYDVKM. This CDR3 has 15 residues. CDR3 in amino acids: CASSLPGQGSEKLFF. CDR3 sequence (DNA): TGTGCCAGCAGTTTACCGGGACAGGGATCTGAAAAACTGTTTTTT.

The CDR3 loop is CASLTARAGGTSRNEQFF. In DNA, the CDR3 is TGTGCCAGCCTCACGGCCCGGGCAGGGGGCACGTCCAGGAATGAGCAGTTCTTC. The chain combines TRBV6-1 with TRBJ2-1; 8 bases are a match to TRBD1. CDR3 length: 18 amino acids. Germline assignment: CDR1 MNHNS and CDR2 SASEGT. V shed 8 bases and J 7 bases; nucleotides not matched to a gene: 22.

Concerning this clonotype itself: The junction departs from the called germline gene at one end, perhaps through a read error. The chain combines TRBV5-1 with TRBJ2-5, with D possibly matching TRBD1 (6 bases). CDR3 length equals 14 residues. CDR1 is SGHRS, CDR2 YFSETQ, per germline. In DNA form, the CDR3 reads TGCGCCTGCAGCGCACCGGGACAAGAAGAGACCCAGTACTTC. It encodes CACSAPGQEETQYF.

The chain joins TRBV6-6 to TRBJ2-1, with D perhaps matching TRBD1 or TRBD2 (7 bases each). Germline CDR1 reads MNHNY; CDR2 reads SVGAGI (reference sequence). The CDR3 contains 14 residues. V was trimmed by 2 bases and J by 9 bases, leaving 14 bases between them. CDR3 protein: CASSYAGGGSEQFF. DNA for the CDR3: TGTGCCAGCAGTTACGCAGGGGGGGGAAGTGAGCAGTTCTTC.

This clonotype was seen just once. CDR3 in amino acids: CASSRDRDWGEQFF. The CDR3 DNA follows: TGTGCCAGCAGCAGGGACAGGGACTGGGGTGAGCAGTTCTTC. The rearrangement uses TRBV7-2 and TRBJ2-1; 9 bases map to TRBD1. Germline loops: CDR1 SGHTA, CDR2 FQGNSA. The CDR3 covers 14 residues. J was trimmed by 9 bases and V by 5 bases; bases with no gene match: 8.

This clonotype appeared a few times. The chain combines TRBV13 with TRBJ2-1, with D perhaps being TRBD1 or TRBD2 (5 bases each). The CDR3 sequence is 18 residues long. Looked up from germline, CDR1 is PRHDT and CDR2 is FYEKMQ (reference sequence). The ends were cut back, 4 bases at V and 9 bases at J, with 28 bases in the middle. CDR3 amino acids: CASSSYWLGTIPFGEQFF. CDR3 DNA: TGTGCCAGCAGCTCCTATTGGTTAGGGACGATCCCCTTCGGTGAGCAGTTCTTC.

This clonotype was seen a few times. CDR3 bases: TGTGCCAGCAGCTTAGCGCGGGACAGGACCTACGAGCAGTACTTC. Protein: CASSLARDRTYEQYF. The rearrangement links TRBV7-9 to TRBJ2-7, with 8 positions matching TRBD1. This CDR3 has 15 residues. With V trimmed by 0 bases and J by 2 bases, 3 bases remained unmatched. The germline V gene has CDR1 SEHNR and CDR2 FQNEAQ (reference sequence). The variable domain in full, completed from reference TRBV7-9 and TRBJ2-7, reads DTGVSQNPRHKITKRGQNVTFRCDPISEHNRLYWYRQTLGQGPEFLTYFQNEAQLEKSRLLSDRFSAERPKGSFSTLEIQRTEQGDSAMYLCASSLARDRTYEQYFGPGTRLTVT.

This clonotype was seen a single time. The rearrangement links TRBV4-1 to TRBJ1-1; D gene uncertain. Germline CDR1 is MGHRA and CDR2 is YSYEKL. Between the trimmed V and J ends, which lost 1 base and 0 bases, there was a span of 9 bases. There are 15 residues in the CDR3. Here the CDR3 DNA reads TGCGCCAGCAGCCAAGGACTGGGTTTGAACACTGAAGCTTTCTTT. Translating it yields CASSQGLGLNTEAFF.

The chain is built from TRBV20-1 and TRBJ1-1; 8 positions agree with TRBD1. Per germline, CDR1 DFQATT and CDR2 SNEGSKA (reference sequence). This CDR3 comprises 13 residues. J was trimmed by 10 bases and V by 5 bases; bases with no gene match: 12. In nucleotides, the CDR3 is TGCAGTGCTCCTGGACAGGGCACTGACGCAGCTTTCTTT. It encodes CSAPGQGTDAAFF.

With regard to this clonotype: At one end the junction does not follow the germline gene, possibly because of a read error. This chain uses TRBV9 with TRBJ2-1; the D gene could be TRBD1 or TRBD2 (5 bases each). Looked up from germline, CDR1 is SGDLS and CDR2 is YYNGEE. The CDR3 consists of 15 residues. The CDR3 spells CASSVRTGAGNGQFF. In DNA, the CDR3 is TGTGCCAGCAGCGTCCGCACTGGGGCGGGCAATGGGCAGTTCTTC. The variable domain in full, with the rest retrieved from reference TRBV9 and TRBJ2-1, is DSGVTQTPKHLITATGQRVTLRCSPRSGDLSVYWYQQSLDQGLQFLIQYYNGEERAKGNILERFSAQQFPDLHSELNLSSLELGDSALYFCASSVRTGAGNGQFFGPGTRLTVL.

This clonotype was observed a single time. The junction and the germline gene differ at one end; a read error may be behind it. The chain joins TRBV3-1 to TRBJ1-5; no clear D gene. This CDR3 contains 13 residues. The germline V gene encodes CDR1 LGHDT and CDR2 YNNKEL (reference sequence). As DNA, the CDR3 is TGTGCCGGCAGCCAAGCGGACGGGCAGCCCCAGCATTTT. Its protein is CAGSQADGQPQHF.

In its sample, this clonotype was seen many times. The chain combines TRBV7-3 with TRBJ1-2; D is perhaps TRBD1 (5 bases). This CDR3 is 13 amino acids long. From germline, CDR1 is SGHTA and CDR2 FQGTGA. V was clipped by 3 bases and J by 8 bases, with 13 bases between them. The CDR3 here is CASSLTGRRGYTF. CDR3 DNA sequence: TGTGCCAGCAGCTTGACGGGGCGCAGGGGCTACACCTTC.

V is TRBV18 and J is TRBJ2-5; 7 bases agree with TRBD1. The CDR3 runs 15 residues. V lost 3 bases and J lost 11; bases outside the gene matches: 15. Germline V CDR1 and CDR2: KGHSH, LQKENI. In DNA form, the CDR3 reads TGTGCCAGCTCACCCTTCGACAGGGTCGACAATGAGCAGTACTTC. Its protein product is CASSPFDRVDNEQYF.

The rearrangement joins TRBV21-1 to TRBJ1-6; the table's D call TRBD1 went unverified against the DNA. TRBV21-1 is given as a pseudogene. CDR3 length equals 17 residues. CDR3 coding DNA: TGTGCCAGCAGCAAAGGGACAGGGCGCTCCTATAATTCACCCCTCCACTTT. Its protein is CASSKGTGRSYNSPLHF.

This clonotype was seen a few times. The chain couples TRBV20-1 to TRBJ2-3; TRBD1 aligns across 11 bases. After removal of 4 bases from V and 5 bases from J, the junction contained 5 bases not matched to a gene. Germline CDR1 is DFQATT and CDR2 is SNEGSKA (reference sequence). The CDR3 runs to 14 residues. CDR3 region: CSATDRGRVDTQYF. The CDR3 nucleotides read TGCAGTGCTACGGACAGGGGGCGGGTAGATACGCAGTATTTT.

This rearrangement joins TRBV12-3 or TRBV12-4 to TRBJ1-5, with D perhaps TRBD1 (5 bases). CDR3 size: 16 residues. V lost 0 bases and J lost 2, with 11 bases in between. CDR3 nucleotide sequence: TGTGCCAGCAGTTTAGCGCAGGGTCGGGGCAATCAGCCCCAGCATTTT. It yields the protein CASSLAQGRGNQPQHF.

This rearrangement joins TRBV3-1 to TRBJ1-5; D unresolved. The CDR3 runs to 15 residues. CDR1 and CDR2 from the germline V gene are LGHDT and YNNKEL (reference sequence). V was shortened by 2 bases and J by 1 base, with 9 bases between the two germline ends. The CDR3 reads CASSQTSGSNQPQHF. Written as DNA, the CDR3 is TGTGCCAGCAGCCAAACCTCGGGGAGCAATCAGCCCCAGCATTTT.

This clonotype was counted once. The V and J genes are TRBV12-3 or TRBV12-4 and TRBJ2-5; 11 bases fit TRBD1. V was pared by 5 bases and J by 2 bases, with 4 bases of the junction left unmatched. The CDR3 has 15 residues. CDR3 loop: CASSLDRGLQETQYF. The CDR3 bases are TGTGCCAGCAGTCTGGACAGGGGGCTGCAAGAGACCCAGTACTTC.

In its sample, this clonotype was seen a few times. This chain connects TRBV29-1 to TRBJ2-1; D ambiguous. The V end was cut by 2 bases, the J end by 5 bases, with 16 bases between. Germline-derived CDR1 and CDR2 are SQVTM and ANQGSEA. The CDR3 covers 15 residues. CDR3 DNA sequence: TGCAGCGTTGAATCCGGCGTCAGAGTCAACAATGAGCAGTTCTTC. It translates to CSVESGVRVNNEQFF.

This chain joins TRBV12-3 or TRBV12-4 and TRBJ2-2; no clear D. Trimming took 5 bases from V and 5 from J, leaving 9 bases between them. CDR3 length: 13 residues. The CDR3 protein is CASSPGSTGELFF. CDR3 sequence (DNA): TGTGCCAGCAGTCCCGGCTCGACCGGGGAGCTGTTTTTT.